The clone carrying this TCR beta chain was seen only a few times. Its antigen is not identified. The CDR3 covers 15 residues. Losses at the gene ends were 2 bases for V and 1 base for J; bases not matched to a gene: 1. Germline CDR1 is LGHNA and CDR2 is YNFKEQ. The record originates from a study of CD8 T cells in ankylosing spondylitis. 5'-RACE, quantitative and with molecular barcodes, yielded the TCR beta libraries. TCRdb re-analysed the 5' RACE reads in MiXCR, keeping a single row per CDR3 protein. The repertoire holds 700,000 or so distinct CDR3 sequences, with around 20% as singletons. The study's findings and limits: The disease-linked clones had a CD8+ phenotype and low blood frequencies. Seven to nine highly homologous variants formed a TCR beta motif that appeared characteristic of ankylosing spondylitis blood. Within matched ankylosing spondylitis synovial fluid, disease-linked clones were reportedly significantly enriched. Both synovial fluid and blood in reactive arthritis had previously been reported to carry some motif variants.

The sample was blood, either unsorted or a sorted T cell fraction (not recorded which). The sequence came from a male donor with ankylosing spondylitis. The chain is built from TRBV4-2 and TRBJ2-2, with 7 bases identical to TRBD2. The CDR3 is CASSQLAVNTGELFF. As DNA, the CDR3 is TGTGCCAGCAGCCAACTAGCGGTGAACACCGGGGAGCTGTTTTTT.